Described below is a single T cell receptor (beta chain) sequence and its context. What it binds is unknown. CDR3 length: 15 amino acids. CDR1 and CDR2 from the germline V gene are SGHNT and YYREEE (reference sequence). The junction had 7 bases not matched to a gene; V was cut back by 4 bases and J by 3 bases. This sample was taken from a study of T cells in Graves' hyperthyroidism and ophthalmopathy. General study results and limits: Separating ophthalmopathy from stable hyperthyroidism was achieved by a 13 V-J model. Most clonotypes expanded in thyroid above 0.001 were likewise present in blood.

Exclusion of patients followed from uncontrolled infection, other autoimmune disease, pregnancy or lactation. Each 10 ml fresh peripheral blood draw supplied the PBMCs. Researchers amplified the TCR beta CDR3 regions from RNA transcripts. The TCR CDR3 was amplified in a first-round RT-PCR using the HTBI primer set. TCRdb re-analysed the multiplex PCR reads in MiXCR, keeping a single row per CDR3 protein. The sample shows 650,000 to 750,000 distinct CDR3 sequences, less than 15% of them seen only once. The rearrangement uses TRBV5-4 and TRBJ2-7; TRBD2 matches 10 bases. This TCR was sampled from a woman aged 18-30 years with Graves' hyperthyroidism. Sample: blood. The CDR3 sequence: CASSHSSGGHYEQYF. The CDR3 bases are TGTGCCAGCAGCCATTCTAGCGGGGGTCACTACGAGCAGTACTTC.